What follows is one TCR beta chain and its context. Its antigen is unidentified. This sample was included in a study of graft-versus-host responses after intestinal transplantation. Study-wide points: Ileal or blood samples showed some GvH clones first, and such clones were also found in recipient marrow.

V lost 6 bases and J lost 3; bases outside the gene matches: 15. Germline assignment: CDR1 MNHEY and CDR2 SMNVEV (reference sequence). The CDR3 consists of 18 residues. Measured with immunoSEQ multiplex PCR; TCRdb has only the in-frame clones, and not every one. Of 50,000 or so clones listed, approximately 92% were seen once; the top ten hold 5.9%. Sequencing used PBMCs, obtained about 800 days after a first intestinal transplant, on the day of a second. This TCR was recovered from a human patient who received an intestinal transplant, so some T cells may come from the graft donor. The genes are TRBV27 and TRBJ1-3; 9 positions agree with TRBD1. Here the CDR3 reads CASSPLGQGGGLGNTIYF. CDR3 in DNA: TGTGCCAGCAGCCCTCTGGGACAGGGTGGTGGACTTGGAAACACCATATATTTT.